The 28 T cell receptor beta chains given below trace back to one sample, sequenced in a study of blood T cell repertoires in COVID-19. Clones were sequenced by immunoSEQ multiplex PCR, and TCRdb holds only the in-frame ones, with some missing. The table records roughly 180,000 clones, more than 80% of them present only once. Sequenced input: PBMCs or T cells enriched from blood (not recorded which). The receptor set was obtained from a man aged 40-49 years who had recovered from COVID-19.

This chain joins TRBV2 and TRBJ2-1; D gene unclear. There are 15 residues in the CDR3. The V gene's germline CDR1 is SNHLY and CDR2 FYNNEI. Trimming stripped 6 bases from V and 6 bases from J, with 18 bases between. CDR3 loop: CASSTSLYPPNEQFF. The CDR3, as DNA: TGTGCCAGCAGCACCTCTCTATACCCCCCCAATGAGCAGTTCTTC.

DNA for the CDR3: TGTGCCAGCAGTTACGAAGGGGGCGCGTATGGCTACACCTTC. Its protein product is CASSYEGGAYGYTF. This chain uses TRBV6-5 with TRBJ1-2; 7 bases map to TRBD1. The trim removed 2 bases at V and 5 bases at J, leaving 5 bases unmatched. CDR3 length: 14 amino acids. Per the germline V gene, CDR1 is MNHEY and CDR2 is SVGAGI.

This chain uses TRBV3-1 (or the pseudogene TRBV3-2) with TRBJ2-2; possible D gene TRBD2, 6 bases. Germline assignment: CDR1 LGHDT and CDR2 YNNKEL (reference sequence). Trimming took off 0 bases at V and 6 bases at J, with 8 bases between the two ends. The CDR3 contains 14 residues. The CDR3 DNA follows: TGTGCCAGCAGCCAAGAAGGAGGGCCCGGGGAGCTGTTTTTT. Protein product: CASSQEGGPGELFF.

The chain joins TRBV7-9 to TRBJ1-1; D is uncertain. Trimming shortened V by 4 bases and J by 4 bases, and 10 bases separated the two germline ends. CDR1 and CDR2 from the germline V gene are SEHNR and FQNEAQ (reference sequence). The CDR3 consists of 13 residues. The CDR3 region is CASSSWASTEAFF. Written as DNA, the CDR3 is TGTGCCAGCAGCTCGTGGGCATCCACTGAAGCTTTCTTT.

This clone was detected only a few times. The rearrangement uses TRBV6-5 and TRBJ1-2, with D tentatively TRBD1 (5 bases). The V end lost 6 bases, the J end lost 8 bases, and 13 bases lay between the germline ends. The CDR3 runs to 12 residues. Germline values: CDR1 MNHEY, CDR2 SVGAGI. DNA of the CDR3: TGTGCCAGCAGGGTAGGGGCCGAAGGCTACACCTTC. Its translation: CASRVGAEGYTF.

J is TRBJ1-2 and V is TRBV27; 7 bases align to TRBD1. Trimming at V came to 5 bases and at J to 5 bases, leaving 8 bases not matched to a gene. Germline CDR1 MNHEY, CDR2 SMNVEV (reference sequence). The CDR3 is 14 residues long. CDR3 in amino acids: CASSTQGVGYGYTF. The CDR3 bases are TGTGCCAGCAGTACCCAGGGGGTTGGGTATGGCTACACCTTC.

This clone was seen a handful of times. The chain has TRBV6-5 and TRBJ2-1; 13 bases fit TRBD2. CDR1 is MNHEY and CDR2 is SVGAGI in the germline V gene. This CDR3 region has 15 residues. V gave up 6 bases and J gave up 10 bases; unmatched junction bases: 9. The CDR3 DNA sequence: TGTGCCAGCAGCCGAACTAGCGGGAGGGCCGGGGAGCAGTTCTTC. Protein sequence: CASSRTSGRAGEQFF.

This clone was observed a few times. The chain couples TRBV6-4 to TRBJ2-1; 8 bases match TRBD2. Unmatched junction bases numbered 1, after V lost 0 bases and J lost 6 bases. Germline CDR1 and CDR2: MRHNA and SNTAGT. This CDR3 is 14 amino acids long. DNA for the CDR3: TGTGCCAGCAGTGACTCAGCGGGGGTCAATGAGCAGTTCTTC. It is translated as CASSDSAGVNEQFF.

This chain links TRBV11-2 with TRBJ1-1; D unclear. The length of the CDR3 is 13 residues. Germline V lookup: CDR1 SGHAT, CDR2 FQNNGV. V lost 2 bases and J lost 3, with 7 bases in between. The DNA of the CDR3 is TGTGCCAGCAGCTTATTCGGGGACACTGAAGCTTTCTTT. This codes for CASSLFGDTEAFF.

The chain is built from TRBV29-1 and TRBJ2-2; 7 bases line up with TRBD1. CDR3 length equals 15 residues. Germline lookup yields CDR1 SQVTM and CDR2 ANQGSEA. The junction had 12 bases not matched to a gene; V was cut back by 4 bases and J by 7 bases. CDR3 residues: CSVAGDRDYGGELFF. The CDR3 DNA sequence: TGCAGCGTTGCCGGAGACAGGGATTACGGCGGGGAGCTGTTTTTT.

CDR3 amino acids: CATSAATANYGYTF. The CDR3 bases are TGTGCCACCAGTGCAGCGACAGCTAACTATGGCTACACCTTC. The chain links TRBV24-1 to TRBJ1-2, with D tentatively TRBD1 (5 bases). This CDR3 has 14 amino acids. Germline loops: CDR1 KGHDR, CDR2 SFDVKD. The V gene lost 5 bases and the J gene lost 0 bases, with 9 bases spanning the gap.

The chain carries TRBV6-5 and TRBJ1-2, with D possibly matching TRBD1 (5 bases). Trimming left V 7 bases short and J 8 bases short, with 17 bases between. Germline loops: CDR1 MNHEY, CDR2 SVGAGI. CDR3 length: 13 amino acids. In nucleotides, the CDR3 is TGTGCCAGCATGGGACTTGGGGCGTGGGGCTACACCTTC. Translated, it gives CASMGLGAWGYTF.

This chain joins TRBV6-5 and TRBJ2-7; TRBD1 matches at 11 bases. This CDR3 contains 14 residues. Germline CDR1 is MNHEY and CDR2 is SVGAGI. The junction had 4 bases not matched to a gene; V was cut back by 8 bases and J by 1 base. CDR3 sequence: CASRDRGSSYEQYF. CDR3 sequence (DNA): TGTGCCAGCCGGGACAGGGGGTCGTCCTACGAGCAGTACTTC.

The rearrangement joins TRBV7-9 to TRBJ2-7; 8 nucleotides match TRBD2. The CDR3 consists of 17 residues. V was pared by 5 bases and J by 1 base, with 13 bases of the junction left unmatched. Germline V gene lookup returns CDR1 SEHNR and CDR2 FQNEAQ (reference sequence). This chain's CDR3 is CASSPKRDSGISYEQYF. The CDR3 coding sequence is TGTGCCAGCAGCCCAAAGCGGGATAGCGGGATTTCCTACGAGCAGTACTTC.

The chain links TRBV5-8 to TRBJ2-2, with D tentatively TRBD2 (5 bases). The CDR3 contains 13 residues. Trimming took 2 bases from V and 7 from J, leaving 9 bases between them. From germline, CDR1 is SGHTS and CDR2 YDEGEE. CDR3 DNA: TGTGCCAGCAGCTTTCGGGATAGCGGGGAGCTGTTTTTT. It yields the protein CASSFRDSGELFF. Together with reference TRBV5-8 and TRBJ2-2, the CDR3 gives the full variable domain: EAGVTQSPTHLIKTRGQQATLRCSPISGHTSVYWYQQALGLGLQFLLWYDEGEERNRGNFPPRFSGRQFPNYSSELNVNALELEDSALYLCASSFRDSGELFFGEGSRLTVL.

The rearrangement links TRBV4-1 to TRBJ2-3; 8 bases are a match to TRBD2. CDR3 length equals 13 residues. J was trimmed by 7 bases and V by 2 bases; bases with no gene match: 2. Germline V gene data show CDR1 as MGHRA and CDR2 as YSYEKL. CDR3 amino acids: CASSQNSGNTQYF. Written as DNA, the CDR3 is TGCGCCAGCAGCCAAAATAGCGGGAATACGCAGTATTTT.

The J gene is TRBJ2-1, the V gene TRBV19, with TRBD2 identical over 9 bases. The germline V gene encodes CDR1 LNHDA and CDR2 SQIVND (reference sequence). With 10 bases clipped from V and 7 bases from J, the junction kept 8 bases outside the gene matches. The CDR3 length is 13 residues. In DNA form, the CDR3 reads TGTGCCACAGGACTAGCGACTTGGAATGAGCAGTTCTTC. Residues: CATGLATWNEQFF.

The V call is TRBV21-1, the J call TRBJ1-6; the table calls TRBD1, which could not be checked here. TRBV21-1 is recorded as a pseudogene. The CDR3 covers 16 residues. The CDR3, as DNA: TGTGCCAGCAGCACTAAACGGGGGACAGATAATTCACCCCTCCACTTT. Protein sequence: CASSTKRGTDNSPLHF.

This rearrangement joins TRBV29-1 to TRBJ1-3; D is perhaps TRBD1 (5 bases). The CDR3 is 15 amino acids. V was trimmed by 4 bases and J by 0 bases, leaving 13 bases between them. Germline lookup yields CDR1 SQVTM and CDR2 ANQGSEA. For the CDR3, the DNA is TGCAGCGTTGGAGGGGTCGGGGGCTCTGGAAACACCATATATTTT. Protein: CSVGGVGGSGNTIYF.

The chain is built from TRBV2 and TRBJ2-7; tentatively, D is TRBD1 (6 bases). The V end was cut by 5 bases, the J end by 4 bases, with 9 bases between. This CDR3 comprises 12 residues. Looked up from germline, CDR1 is SNHLY and CDR2 is FYNNEI. In nucleotides, the CDR3 is TGTGCCAGCAGTCAGACAGGTTACGAGCAGTACTTC. The encoded protein is CASSQTGYEQYF. Full variable domain (outside the CDR3, taken from reference TRBV2 and TRBJ2-7): EPEVTQTPSHQVTQMGQEVILRCVPISNHLYFYWYRQILGQKVEFLVSFYNNEISEKSEIFDDQFSVERPDGSNFTLKIRSTKLEDSAMYFCASSQTGYEQYFGPGTRLTVT.

The chain recombines TRBV9 with TRBJ2-3, with a weak D call TRBD1 (6 bases). Trimming removed 5 bases from V and 1 base from J, with 11 bases in between. Germline V gene sequence: CDR1 SGDLS, CDR2 YYNGEE. This CDR3 is 14 amino acids long. The CDR3 protein is CASRRAGGTDTQYF. The CDR3 coding sequence is TGTGCCAGCAGGAGGGCAGGGGGCACAGATACGCAGTATTTT.

This chain joins TRBV7-2 and TRBJ1-2; the D is unclear. Germline loops: CDR1 SGHTA, CDR2 FQGNSA. This CDR3 spans 12 amino acids. V lost 1 base and J lost 7, with 7 bases in between. The CDR3 DNA follows: TGTGCCAGCAGCTTAGACAGCTTTGGCTACACCTTC. Translating it yields CASSLDSFGYTF.

The chain recombines TRBV29-1 with TRBJ1-1; D is ambiguous. The CDR3 has 13 residues. V was cut by 3 bases and J by 5 bases, with 13 bases left in between. CDR1 and CDR2 (germline): SQVTM, ANQGSEA. CDR3 sequence reads: CSVDQVGDTEAFF. Written as DNA, the CDR3 is TGCAGCGTTGATCAGGTAGGCGATACTGAAGCTTTCTTT.

The V call is TRBV9, the J call TRBJ1-3, with D possibly being TRBD1 (6 bases). CDR3 length: 15 amino acids. V shed 0 bases and J shed 0 bases, with 7 bases lying between them. Germline V lookup: CDR1 SGDLS, CDR2 YYNGEE. The CDR3 reads CASSVDRASGNTIYF. The CDR3, as DNA: TGTGCCAGCAGCGTAGACAGGGCCTCTGGAAACACCATATATTTT.

The chain carries TRBV5-1 and TRBJ2-1; 9 bases agree with TRBD2. The germline CDR1 and CDR2 sequences are SGHRS and YFSETQ. Trimming cost V 0 bases and J 5 bases; bases outside gene matches: 0. The length of the CDR3 is 14 residues. CDR3 in amino acids: CASSLGGRDNEQFF. For the CDR3, the DNA is TGCGCCAGCAGCTTGGGCGGGAGGGACAATGAGCAGTTCTTC.

The chain couples TRBV12-1 to TRBJ2-1; the D call TRBD1 from the table was never checked on the DNA. TRBV12-1 is tagged as a pseudogene. The CDR3 has 18 amino acids. The CDR3 loop is CASSPPLRDRVEVPEQFF. The CDR3 DNA reads as TGTGCCAGCAGCCCACCCCTCCGGGACAGGGTGGAAGTTCCTGAGCAGTTCTTC.

This clone was counted only a few times. V is TRBV10-3 and J is TRBJ1-2, with D possibly matching TRBD1 (5 bases). Germline CDR1 is ENHRY and CDR2 is SYGVKD. The CDR3 extends over 12 amino acids. Trimming took 4 bases from V and 4 from J, leaving 7 bases between them. Here the CDR3 DNA reads TGTGCCATCAGTGGAGACAGCTATGGCTACACCTTC. Its translation: CAISGDSYGYTF.

The V gene is TRBV28, the J gene TRBJ1-4, with TRBD1 matching 7 bases. There are 15 residues in the CDR3. J gave up 6 bases and V 5 bases, and 9 bases lay outside the gene matches. CDR1 and CDR2 (germline): MDHEN, SYDVKM. CDR3 amino acids: CASSQRQGEDEKLFF. The CDR3 region has the DNA TGTGCCAGCAGTCAGCGTCAGGGGGAGGATGAAAAACTGTTTTTT.